The clone carrying this TCR beta chain has more than one count but fewer than ten. The data were obtained in a study of somatic mutations in cytotoxic T cells in rheumatoid arthritis. The length of the CDR3 is 14 residues. Germline assignment: CDR1 MNHEY and CDR2 SMNVEV (reference sequence). V shed 3 bases and J shed 1 base, with 10 bases lying between them. Some clones are missing from TCRdb's copy, which holds only in-frame ones; the method was immunoSEQ multiplex PCR. The data show nearly 20,000 clones, roughly nine tenths seen once. V usage is TRBV27 and J usage is TRBJ2-7; D may match TRBD1 or TRBD2 (5 bases each). The sample was CD8+ T cells sorted from blood. The source is a man aged 35 to 55 in good health. The CDR3 nucleotides read TGTGCCAGCAGTTTCGCCGAGGGGTCCTACGAGCAGTACTTC. This sequence encodes CASSFAEGSYEQYF.